This TCR beta chain derives from a study of T-cell reconstitution after alpha-beta-depleted transplantation in children. Preparing the TCRbeta library involved the use of unique molecular identifiers. TCRdb recomputed calls from the PCR reads with MiXCR, one row per CDR3 protein. The data contain 700,000 to 850,000 distinct CDR3 sequences, 16% of them seen just once; the ten biggest clones take up around 4.5%. Between the trimmed V and J ends, which lost 6 bases and 3 bases, there was a span of 12 bases. The CDR3 totals 15 residues. CDR1 SNHLY and CDR2 FYNNEI come from the germline V gene. Study results and limitations: There were some patients whose high TCRbeta diversity at day 60 came from surviving recipient T cells and thymic progenitors. There were reportedly several hundred expanded graft clones from which alpha-beta T cells came about two months after transplant. One year after transplant, T-cell counts and diversity came mostly from newly produced T cells.

Comments on this clonotype: Its antigen is not identified.

The TCR sequence derives from a male patient younger than 18 who had a stem cell transplant for acute lymphoblastic leukemia, so the T cells may come from the graft donor. The V call is TRBV2, the J call TRBJ1-6; tentative D call: TRBD1 (6 bases). Material: PBMCs, mostly from graft donor cells, obtained 360 days after TCRalphabeta/CD19-depleted stem cell transplant. CDR3 amino acids: CASRPDSYYNSPLHF. The CDR3 nucleotides are TGTGCCAGCAGACCGGACAGCTACTATAATTCACCCCTCCACTTT.